Ten or more counts support the clone carrying this T cell receptor beta chain. Its specificity is unknown. UMIs and a universal primer site were added when TCR cDNA was made by 5'RACE template switching. MiXCR, run by TCRdb on the 5' RACE reads, gives a single entry per CDR3 protein. The sample includes a few hundred thousand distinct CDR3 sequences, less than 3.5% of them seen just once. The germline V gene has CDR1 MNHEY and CDR2 SVGEGT. V shed 7 bases and J 4 bases; nucleotides not matched to a gene: 11. This CDR3 has 15 residues. The data stem from a study of T cells after yellow fever vaccination. Study details: The authors prepared low-cell-number fractions using SMART-Seq v4 Ultra Low Input. Study findings and constraints: Faster peaking, at day 5 versus 15, marked a secondary response that was weaker. Post-booster reappearance was seen for most primary-vaccination clones (around 96% CD4, 85% to 90% CD8).

This receptor was taken from a man younger than 30 who received the YFV17D yellow fever vaccine. The chain is built from TRBV6-2 or TRBV6-3 and TRBJ1-2, with TRBD1 matching over 8 bases. The input for sequencing was CD4+ T cells sorted from PBMCs, taken 10 days after the yellow fever booster vaccination. CDR3 amino acids: CASISGTGIFYGYTF. The CDR3 region has the DNA TGTGCCAGCATTTCCGGGACAGGCATTTTCTATGGCTACACCTTC.